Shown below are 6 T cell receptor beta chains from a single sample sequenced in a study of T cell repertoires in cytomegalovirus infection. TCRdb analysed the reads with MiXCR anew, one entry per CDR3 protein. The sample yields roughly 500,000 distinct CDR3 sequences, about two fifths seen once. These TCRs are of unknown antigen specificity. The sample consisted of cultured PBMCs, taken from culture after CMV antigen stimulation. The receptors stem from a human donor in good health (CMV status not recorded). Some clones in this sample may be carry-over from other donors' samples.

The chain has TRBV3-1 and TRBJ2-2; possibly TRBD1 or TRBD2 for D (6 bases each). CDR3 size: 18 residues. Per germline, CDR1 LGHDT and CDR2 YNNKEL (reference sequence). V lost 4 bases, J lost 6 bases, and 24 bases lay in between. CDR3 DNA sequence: TGTGCCAGCAGCCCCTCAATCCCTAGGGGGGCGAAGGCCGGGGAGCTGTTTTTT. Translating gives CASSPSIPRGAKAGELFF.

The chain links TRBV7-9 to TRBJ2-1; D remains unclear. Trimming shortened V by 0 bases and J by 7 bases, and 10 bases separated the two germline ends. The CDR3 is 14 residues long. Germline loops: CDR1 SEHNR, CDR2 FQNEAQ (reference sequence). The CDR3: CASSLARPKNEQFF. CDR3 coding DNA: TGTGCCAGCAGCTTAGCGAGACCAAAAAATGAGCAGTTCTTC. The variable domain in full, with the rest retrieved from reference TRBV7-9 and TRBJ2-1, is DTGVSQNPRHKITKRGQNVTFRCDPISEHNRLYWYRQTLGQGPEFLTYFQNEAQLEKSRLLSDRFSAERPKGSFSTLEIQRTEQGDSAMYLCASSLARPKNEQFFGPGTRLTVL.

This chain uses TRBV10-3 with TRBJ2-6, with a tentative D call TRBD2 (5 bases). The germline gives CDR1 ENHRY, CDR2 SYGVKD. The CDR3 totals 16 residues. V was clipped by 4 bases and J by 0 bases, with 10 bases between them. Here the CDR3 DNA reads TGTGCCATCAGTGGGAGGCAGGTCTCTGGGGCCAACGTCCTGACTTTC. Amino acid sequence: CAISGRQVSGANVLTF.

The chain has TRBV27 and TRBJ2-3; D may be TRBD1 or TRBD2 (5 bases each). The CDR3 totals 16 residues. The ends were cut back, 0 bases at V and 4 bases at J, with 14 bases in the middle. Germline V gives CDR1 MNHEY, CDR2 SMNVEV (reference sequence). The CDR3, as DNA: TGTGCCAGCAGTTTATCGCCCCGTTGGGGGTCAGATACGCAGTATTTT. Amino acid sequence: CASSLSPRWGSDTQYF.

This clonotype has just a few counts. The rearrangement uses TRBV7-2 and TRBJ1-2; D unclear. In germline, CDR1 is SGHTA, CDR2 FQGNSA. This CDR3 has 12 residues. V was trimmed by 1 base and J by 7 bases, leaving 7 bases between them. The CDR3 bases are TGTGCCAGCAGCTTAGTGGGGAGTGGCTACACCTTC. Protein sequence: CASSLVGSGYTF.

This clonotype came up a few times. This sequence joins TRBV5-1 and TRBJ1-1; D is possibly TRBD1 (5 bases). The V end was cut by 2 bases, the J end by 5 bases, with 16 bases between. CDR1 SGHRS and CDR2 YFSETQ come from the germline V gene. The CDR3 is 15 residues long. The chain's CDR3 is CASSFLAGKGTEAFF. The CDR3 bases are TGCGCCAGCAGCTTTCTCGCAGGGAAGGGAACTGAAGCTTTCTTT. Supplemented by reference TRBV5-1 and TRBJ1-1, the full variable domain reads KAGVTQTPRYLIKTRGQQVTLSCSPISGHRSVSWYQQTPGQGLQFLFEYFSETQRNKGNFPGRFSGRQFSNSRSEMNVSTLELGDSALYLCASSFLAGKGTEAFFGQGTRLTVV.